Shown below are 24 T cell receptor beta chains from a single sample sequenced in a study of tissue T cells after allogeneic stem cell transplantation. Measured with immunoSEQ multiplex PCR; TCRdb has only the in-frame clones, and not every one. The sample contains fewer than 1,500 clones, about 65% of which appear only once. This specimen consisted of spleen tissue, obtained at autopsy. The receptors stem from an older male patient with steroid-refractory graft-versus-host disease after an allogeneic stem cell transplant. Some T cells may possibly be graft donor cells.

The chain has TRBV4-3 and TRBJ2-7; the D gene is possibly TRBD2 (6 bases). CDR1 and CDR2 from the germline V gene are LGHNA and YSLEER. This CDR3 spans 15 amino acids. Trimming removed 1 base from V and 3 bases from J, with 13 bases in between. CDR3 sequence: CASSQGEDPLYEQYF. The CDR3 DNA follows: TGCGCCAGCAGCCAAGGGGAGGACCCTCTCTACGAGCAGTACTTC.

This chain connects TRBV12-3 or TRBV12-4 to TRBJ1-2; possibly TRBD1 for D (5 bases). The V end was cut by 2 bases, the J end by 4 bases, with 8 bases between. The CDR3 loop spans 13 amino acids. The chain's CDR3 is CASSLPGGYGYTF. The CDR3, as DNA: TGTGCCAGCAGTTTACCGGGGGGCTATGGCTACACCTTC.

V gene TRBV27 combines with J gene TRBJ2-7, with 11 bases aligning to TRBD2. V lost 3 bases, J lost 7 bases, and 8 bases stayed unmatched. Germline values: CDR1 MNHEY, CDR2 SMNVEV (reference sequence). The CDR3 runs 15 residues. The CDR3 here is CASSFVAGGRWEQYF. CDR3 in DNA: TGTGCCAGCAGTTTCGTAGCGGGGGGGCGGTGGGAGCAGTACTTC.

Within the sample, this clone is large (0.1 to 1%). V and J are TRBV27 and TRBJ2-1; D remains ambiguous. This CDR3 spans 12 amino acids. The germline V and J ends were trimmed by 11 bases and 3 bases, with 11 bases remaining between them. CDR1 and CDR2 from the germline V gene are MNHEY and SMNVEV (reference sequence). CDR3 region: CAVSRNYNEQFF. CDR3 nucleotide sequence: TGTGCCGTCTCCCGGAACTACAATGAGCAGTTCTTC.

The rearrangement joins TRBV4-1 to TRBJ2-2; TRBD2 is a possible D gene (5 bases). The CDR3 loop spans 14 amino acids. The ends were cut back, 0 bases at V and 6 bases at J, with 8 bases in the middle. Per germline, CDR1 MGHRA and CDR2 YSYEKL. The CDR3 coding sequence is TGCGCCAGCAGCCAAGAGCGAGGGTCCGGGGAGCTGTTTTTT. This gives the protein CASSQERGSGELFF.

This chain links TRBV7-9 with TRBJ1-4; D remains ambiguous. Trimming left V 1 base short and J 0 bases short, with 9 bases between. Germline loops: CDR1 SEHNR, CDR2 FQNEAQ (reference sequence). There are 16 residues in the CDR3. CDR3 in amino acids: CASSLGRPTTNEKLFF. For the CDR3, the DNA is TGTGCCAGCAGCTTAGGGAGGCCCACAACTAATGAAAAACTGTTTTTT.

This clone was detected only a few times. V is TRBV12-3 or TRBV12-4 and J is TRBJ2-5; TRBD2 aligns across 8 bases. With V trimmed by 6 bases and J by 5 bases, 5 bases remained unmatched. The CDR3 spans 13 residues. The CDR3 spells CASSRLAQETQYF. CDR3 DNA sequence: TGTGCCAGCAGCCGACTAGCGCAGGAGACCCAGTACTTC.

The chain employs TRBV15 and TRBJ2-5; 14 bases fit TRBD2. V lost 5 bases to trimming and J lost 5 bases; unmatched junction nucleotides: 10. The germline V gene encodes CDR1 LNHNV and CDR2 YYDKDF (reference sequence). This CDR3 is built from 17 residues. DNA for the CDR3: TGTGCCACCAGCGGACTAGCGGGGGGCATTGCTGTTGAGACCCAGTACTTC. Translating it yields CATSGLAGGIAVETQYF.

This chain joins TRBV5-1 and TRBJ2-2; tentatively, D is TRBD1 (5 bases). CDR1 is SGHRS, CDR2 YFSETQ, per germline. Trimming stripped 4 bases from V and 0 bases from J, with 13 bases between. This CDR3 has 16 residues. In nucleotides, the CDR3 is TGCGCCAGCAGCCAAGGGGCGACCTCGAACACCGGGGAGCTGTTTTTT. Its protein is CASSQGATSNTGELFF.

This sequence joins TRBV7-9 and TRBJ1-6; D is uncertain. V was cut by 5 bases and J by 13 bases, with 27 bases left in between. This CDR3 comprises 17 residues. Germline-derived CDR1 and CDR2 are SEHNR and FQNEAQ (reference sequence). The DNA for the CDR3 is TGTGCCAGCAGCGAGTATGGATTATCGGGTCGCCGAGGCCCCCTCCACTTT. Translating it yields CASSEYGLSGRRGPLHF.

This chain uses TRBV4-1 with TRBJ1-1; 8 nucleotides agree with TRBD1. V was clipped by 4 bases and J by 12 bases; unmatched bases: 10. The germline CDR1 and CDR2 sequences are MGHRA and YSYEKL. This CDR3 is 13 amino acids long. CDR3 sequence reads: CASSRGQGLATFF. For the CDR3, the DNA is TGCGCCAGCAGCCGTGGACAGGGATTGGCAACTTTCTTT.

This clone has just a few counts. Relative to the germline gene, one junction end is altered; a read error may explain this. Other nucleotide sequences from this sample produce the same CDR3. The chain joins TRBV5-6 to TRBJ2-5; 9 nucleotides match TRBD2. The CDR3 covers 15 residues. Looked up from germline, CDR1 is SGHDT and CDR2 is YYEEEE. This CDR3 reads CARRGGAGGGETQYF. The CDR3 region has the DNA TGCGCCCGCCGCGGGGGGGCCGGGGGGGGAGAGACCCAGTACTTC.

This clone is labeled large. The chain carries TRBV11-3 and TRBJ2-5; the D gene is possibly TRBD1 (8 bases). The V gene lost 5 bases and the J gene lost 0 bases, with 16 bases spanning the gap. The CDR3 has 16 residues. Germline values: CDR1 SGHNT, CDR2 YENEEA. CDR3 nucleotide sequence: TGTGCCAGCAGCCCCCAGGGGGCGGGGGACCAAGAGACCCAGTACTTC. Residues: CASSPQGAGDQETQYF.

Comment on this clone: It differs at one base from a far larger clone, so likely a read error. CDR3 region: CPSSLGAGGGETQYF. The CDR3 DNA sequence: TGTCCCAGCAGCTTGGGGGCCGGGGGGGGAGAGACCCAGTACTTC. The V call is TRBV5-6, the J call TRBJ2-5, with 8 nucleotides matching TRBD2. The CDR3 runs to 15 residues. The germline CDR1 and CDR2 sequences are SGHDT and YYEEEE.

Comment on this clone: The junction and the germline gene differ at one end; a read error may be behind it. The chain uses TRBV14 and TRBJ1-2; no clear D. From germline, CDR1 is SGHDN and CDR2 FVKESK. CDR3 length: 14 residues. The CDR3 DNA reads TGTGCCAGCAGCCAAGAGCTACAGTGGAATAAGCTCTTCTTC. Residues: CASSQELQWNKLFF.

The chain is built from TRBV4-1 and TRBJ2-3, with D perhaps being TRBD1 or TRBD2 (5 bases each). V shed 3 bases and J shed 6 bases, with 22 bases lying between them. Germline values: CDR1 MGHRA, CDR2 YSYEKL. The CDR3 extends over 17 amino acids. As DNA, the CDR3 is TGCGCCAGCAGCCACCAAAGGGCGTGGGACGCAACCGATACGCAGTATTTT. This codes for CASSHQRAWDATDTQYF.

V and J are TRBV6-5 and TRBJ2-5; D might be TRBD1 (5 bases). V lost 10 bases, J lost 1 base, and 10 bases lay in between. Germline V gene data show CDR1 as MNHEY and CDR2 as SVGAGI. CDR3 size: 12 residues. CDR3 residues: CATRRGQETQYF. In DNA form, the CDR3 reads TGTGCCACCAGAAGGGGCCAAGAGACCCAGTACTTC.

This clone appeared a few times. Other DNA sequences in the same sample also yield this CDR3. CDR3 amino acids: CASSFQGTEAFF. DNA of the CDR3: TGTGCCAGCAGCTTTCAAGGGACTGAAGCTTTCTTT. The V and J genes are TRBV5-5 and TRBJ1-1; D unclear. V was cut by 2 bases and J by 5 bases, with 7 bases left in between. This CDR3 contains 12 residues. Per germline, CDR1 SGHKS and CDR2 YYEKEE (reference sequence).

This sequence joins TRBV18 and TRBJ2-5, with D possibly matching TRBD2 (6 bases). The CDR3 contains 14 residues. Germline V gene lookup returns CDR1 KGHSH and CDR2 LQKENI. The germline V and J ends were trimmed by 3 bases and 2 bases, with 10 bases remaining between them. The CDR3 sequence is CASSPAGSQETQYF. CDR3 nucleotide sequence: TGTGCCAGCTCACCCGCGGGGTCGCAAGAGACCCAGTACTTC.

This chain links TRBV3-1 (or the pseudogene TRBV3-2) with TRBJ2-5; the D gene is possibly TRBD2 (6 bases). V lost 0 bases and J 0 bases, leaving 8 bases between the germline ends. CDR1 is LGHDT and CDR2 is YNNKEL in the germline V gene (reference sequence). The CDR3 totals 15 residues. The CDR3 loop reads CASSQDGGYQETQYF. DNA of the CDR3: TGTGCCAGCAGCCAAGATGGGGGGTACCAAGAGACCCAGTACTTC.

The CDR3 DNA sequence: TGCAGCGTTGAAGACAGCGGCGCCGGGGGAACGGGCTACACCTTC. It encodes CSVEDSGAGGTGYTF. The chain employs TRBV29-1 and TRBJ1-2; D perhaps matches TRBD1 (5 bases). Germline V lookup: CDR1 SQVTM, CDR2 ANQGSEA. Trimming removed 0 bases from V and 8 bases from J, with 19 bases in between. This CDR3 region has 15 residues.

The chain combines TRBV19 with TRBJ1-6; no clear D. The CDR3 totals 15 residues. Germline assignment: CDR1 LNHDA and CDR2 SQIVND (reference sequence). V was pared by 5 bases and J by 9 bases, with 17 bases between. The CDR3 DNA is TGTGCCAGTAGTCCGACTCCAGCGAACCCTTCACCCCTCCACTTT. Protein: CASSPTPANPSPLHF. The full variable domain, with the rest looked up from reference TRBV19 and TRBJ1-6, is DGGITQSPKYLFRKEGQNVTLSCEQNLNHDAMYWYRQDPGQGLRLIYYSQIVNDFQKGDIAEGYSVSREKKESFPLTVTSAQKNPTAFYLCASSPTPANPSPLHFGNGTRLTVT.

This clone is large. The same CDR3 also results from other DNA sequences found in this sample. V is TRBV2 and J is TRBJ2-3, with D tentatively TRBD2 (6 bases). With 4 bases removed from V and 0 bases from J, the gap between germline ends came to 11 bases. CDR3 length: 15 residues. Germline CDR1 is SNHLY and CDR2 is FYNNEI. CDR3 sequence reads: CASSAGTASTDTQYF. In DNA, the CDR3 is TGTGCCAGCAGTGCGGGGACTGCTAGCACAGATACGCAGTATTTT.

This clone was detected only once. The rearrangement links TRBV7-2 to TRBJ1-2, with D possibly TRBD1 on 5 matching bases. CDR3 length equals 14 residues. Trimming removed 5 bases from V and 2 bases from J, with 12 bases in between. The germline CDR1 and CDR2 sequences are SGHTA and FQGNSA. The CDR3 coding sequence is TGTGCCAGCAGCCTGAGCCGGGGGAACTATGGCTACACCTTC. Translated, it gives CASSLSRGNYGYTF.